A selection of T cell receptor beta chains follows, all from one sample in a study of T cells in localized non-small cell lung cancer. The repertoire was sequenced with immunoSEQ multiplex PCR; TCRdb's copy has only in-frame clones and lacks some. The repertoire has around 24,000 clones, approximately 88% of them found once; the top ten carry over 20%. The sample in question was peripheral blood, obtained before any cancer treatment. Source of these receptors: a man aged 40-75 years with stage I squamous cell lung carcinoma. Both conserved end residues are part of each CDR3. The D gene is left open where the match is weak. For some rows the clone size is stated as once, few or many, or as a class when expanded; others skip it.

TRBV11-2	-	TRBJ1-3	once	TGTGCCAGCAGCCGGTCTGGAAACACCATATATTTT	CASSRSGNTIYF
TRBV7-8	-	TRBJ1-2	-	TGTGCCAGCAGCCAGGGCCTCTATGGCTACACCTTC	CASSQGLYGYTF
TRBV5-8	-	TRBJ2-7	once	TGTGCCAGCAGCTTCCTTACGAGGACGGACGGCCCCCTCAACGAGCAGTACTTC	CASSFLTRTDGPLNEQYF
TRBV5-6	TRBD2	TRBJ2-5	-	TGTGCCAGCAGCTGGGAGGGCGGCCAAACTAGGCGAGAGACCCAGTACTTC	CASSWEGGQTRRETQYF
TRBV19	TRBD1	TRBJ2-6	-	TGTGCCAGTACCCCGACAGGGTTGGGGGCCAACGTCCTGACTTTC	CASTPTGLGANVLTF
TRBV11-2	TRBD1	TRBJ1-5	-	TGTGCCAGCAGCCCTACAGGGGCCAATCAGCCCCAGCATTTT	CASSPTGANQPQHF
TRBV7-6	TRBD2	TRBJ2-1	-	TGTGCCAGCAGCTCCGTAGCGGGGGGGCTCAATGAGCAGTTCTTC	CASSSVAGGLNEQFF
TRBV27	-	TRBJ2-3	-	TGTGCCAGCAGTTTACCCGGGCGGGGAGATACGCAGTATTTT	CASSLPGRGDTQYF
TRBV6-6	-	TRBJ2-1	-	TGTGCCAGCAGTCAAACGGGCGGTGAGCAGTTCTTC	CASSQTGGEQFF
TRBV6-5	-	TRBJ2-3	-	TGTGCCAGCAGCACCCCGAGCACAGATACGCAGTATTTT	CASSTPSTDTQYF
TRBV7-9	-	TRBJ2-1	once	TGTGCCAGCAGCTTAGGAGGGTACCTAAATGAGCAGTTCTTC	CASSLGGYLNEQFF
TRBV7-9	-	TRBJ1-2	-	TGTGCCAGCAGCTTAATACGACCCGATGGCTACACCTTC	CASSLIRPDGYTF
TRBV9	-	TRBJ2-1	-	TGTGCCAGCAGCGTCTCTAGCGATAGCAATGAGCAGTTCTTC	CASSVSSDSNEQFF
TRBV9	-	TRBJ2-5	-	TGTGCCAGCAGCGATGGACTGTCGACCCTCCAGTACTTC	CASSDGLSTLQYF
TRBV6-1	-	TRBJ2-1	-	TGTGCCAGCAGTCAAGAGTACGACAATGAGCAGTTCTTC	CASSQEYDNEQFF
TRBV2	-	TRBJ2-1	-	TGTGCCAGCAGGGCGCCTAGCGTTCATGAGCAGTTCTTC	CASRAPSVHEQFF
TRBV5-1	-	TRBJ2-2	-	TGCGCCAGCAGCTTGGTACAAGGGTCCACCGGGGAGCTGTTTTTT	CASSLVQGSTGELFF
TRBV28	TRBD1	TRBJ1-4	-	TGTGCCAGCAGTGTCAGAGGGACAGCCAGTGAAAAACTGTTTTTT	CASSVRGTASEKLFF
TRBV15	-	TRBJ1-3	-	TGTGCCACCAGCCCGAATTACCCGGGACACACCATATATTTT	CATSPNYPGHTIYF
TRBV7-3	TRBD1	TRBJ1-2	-	TGTGCCAGCAGCCCCACCGCGACAGGGCGAATCGACGGCTACACCTTC	CASSPTATGRIDGYTF
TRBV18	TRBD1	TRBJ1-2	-	TGTGCCAGCTCACCGGAGAGGGGGCCCATAGCTAACTATGGCTACACCTTC	CASSPERGPIANYGYTF
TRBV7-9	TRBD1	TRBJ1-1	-	TGTGCCAGCAGCCGGACAGGAACTTCTGAAGCTTTCTTT	CASSRTGTSEAFF
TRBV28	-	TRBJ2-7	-	TGTGCCAGCAGGTCCTGGGTTGGCCCCTACGAGCAGTACTTC	CASRSWVGPYEQYF
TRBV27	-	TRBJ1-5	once	TGTGCCAGCAGCCTCCGGAGGGAGCGAAATCAGCCCCAGCATTTT	CASSLRRERNQPQHF
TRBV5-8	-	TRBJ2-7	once	TGTGCCAGCAGCTTAAAAGATAGCTACGAGCAGTACTTC	CASSLKDSYEQYF
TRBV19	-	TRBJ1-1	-	TGTGCCAGTAGTATGGACGGGCCAAGCAGCTTGAACACTGAAGCTTTCTTT	CASSMDGPSSLNTEAFF
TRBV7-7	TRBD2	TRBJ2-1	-	TGTGCCAGCAGCTCGGGACTAGCGGGGGGTAGCTCCTACAATGAGCAGTTCTTC	CASSSGLAGGSSYNEQFF
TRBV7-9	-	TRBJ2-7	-	TGTGCCAGCTCCTTCGGGGGAAACTACGAGCAGTACTTC	CASSFGGNYEQYF
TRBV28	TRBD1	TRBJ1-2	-	TGTGCCAGCAGTTTATGGGACGCAGGGGGCCTCTATGGCTACACCTTC	CASSLWDAGGLYGYTF
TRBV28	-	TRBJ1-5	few	TGTGCCAGCAGTCTAACGGGTGCAGGGCAGCCCCAGCATTTT	CASSLTGAGQPQHF
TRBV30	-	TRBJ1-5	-	TGTGCCTGGGGGAGGGGGAATCAGCCCCAGCATTTT	CAWGRGNQPQHF
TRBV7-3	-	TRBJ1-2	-	TGTGCCAGCAGCCCCCCCCCATGGCAGGCCACCGATAACTATGGCTACACCTTC	CASSPPPWQATDNYGYTF
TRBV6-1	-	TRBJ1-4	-	TGTGCCGGTTCCGGGGGCCGGAATGAAAAACTGTTTTTT	CAGSGGRNEKLFF
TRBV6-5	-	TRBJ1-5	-	TGTGCCAGCAGAATGGGGATAGTGAGCAATCAGCCCCAGCATTTT	CASRMGIVSNQPQHF
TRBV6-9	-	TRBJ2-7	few	TGTGCCAGCAGTTACTCGATAGGGACGTTGGAGCAGTACTTC	CASSYSIGTLEQYF
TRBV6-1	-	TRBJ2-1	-	TGTGCCAGCGCCCTGGGGATCGGTGAGCAGTTCTTC	CASALGIGEQFF
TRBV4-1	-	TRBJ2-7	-	TGCGCCAGCAGCCAAGCTGACAGCTCCTACGAGCAGTACTTC	CASSQADSSYEQYF
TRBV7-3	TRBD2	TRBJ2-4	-	TGTGCCAGCAGCACCGGGACTAGCGACATTCAGTACTTC	CASSTGTSDIQYF
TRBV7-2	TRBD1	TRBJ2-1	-	TGTGCCAGCAGCGCGTACAGGGGTCGTAGCTCCTACAATGAGCAGTTCTTC	CASSAYRGRSSYNEQFF
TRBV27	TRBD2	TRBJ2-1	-	TGTGCCAGCCACACGGGGGGAGAGCAGTTCTTC	CASHTGGEQFF
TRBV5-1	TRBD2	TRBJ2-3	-	TGCGCCAGCAGCCGCACAGGACTAGCGCCCCGCACAGATACGCAGTATTTT	CASSRTGLAPRTDTQYF
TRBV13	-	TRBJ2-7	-	TGTGCCAGCAGCTTCCGGGACCCGGAGAAAGACGAGCAGTACTTC	CASSFRDPEKDEQYF
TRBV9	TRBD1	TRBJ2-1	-	TGTGCCAGCAGCCTTAGAACGGGACAGGGGGCAGGTGAGCAGTTCTTC	CASSLRTGQGAGEQFF
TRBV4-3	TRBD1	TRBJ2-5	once	TGCGCCAGCAGCCACGGAATAACAGGGGGCTGGGAGACCCAGTACTTC	CASSHGITGGWETQYF
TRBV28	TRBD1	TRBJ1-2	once	TGTGCCAGCAGTTCTGGGACAGAATCCTATGGCTACACCTTC	CASSSGTESYGYTF